Shown below are 17 T cell receptor beta chains from a single sample sequenced in a study of shared clonotypes between healthy human individuals. Assay used: immunoSEQ multiplex PCR; TCRdb lists only in-frame clones, some missing. This table holds millions of clones, 85% to 95% found once. The material sequenced was naive CD4+ T cells sorted from blood. Subset reported: CD45RA+ positively selected. Source of these receptors: a man aged 18 to 29 in good health.

The chain has TRBV18 and TRBJ1-5; D remains ambiguous. Germline values: CDR1 KGHSH, CDR2 LQKENI. V was clipped by 3 bases and J by 5 bases, with 8 bases between them. The CDR3 totals 13 residues. The CDR3 loop is CASSPRKDQPQHF. CDR3 nucleotide sequence: TGTGCCAGCTCACCGCGGAAGGATCAGCCCCAGCATTTT.

This chain uses TRBV21-1 with TRBJ1-5. TRBV21-1 is an annotated pseudogene. CDR3 size: 13 residues. The CDR3 spells CASSKDPNQPQHF. The CDR3 nucleotides read TGTGCCAGCAGCAAAGATCCCAATCAGCCCCAGCATTTT.

This chain uses TRBV10-2 with TRBJ2-5; 8 bases match TRBD2. The trim removed 2 bases at V and 7 bases at J, leaving 18 bases unmatched. CDR1 and CDR2 (germline): WSHSY, SAAADI. CDR3 length: 18 residues. Written as DNA, the CDR3 is TGCGCCAGCAGTGAGGCGGGAGTTACCGGGAGGGCCCTGGGGACCCAGTACTTC. Protein sequence: CASSEAGVTGRALGTQYF.

This clone occurred once. V usage is TRBV6-1 and J usage is TRBJ2-3, with D possibly matching TRBD1 (6 bases). This CDR3 has 15 amino acids. Looked up from germline, CDR1 is MNHNS and CDR2 is SASEGT. The V end was cut by 3 bases, the J end by 4 bases, with 14 bases between. For the CDR3, the DNA is TGTGCCAGCAGTGATTGGGGAACAGGGTCAGATACGCAGTATTTT. Translating gives CASSDWGTGSDTQYF.

V usage is TRBV6-5 and J usage is TRBJ2-2; 8 positions match TRBD1. Per the germline V gene, CDR1 is MNHEY and CDR2 is SVGAGI. The CDR3 is made up of 15 amino acids. Trimming took 7 bases from V and 6 from J; bases not matched to a gene: 10. The CDR3 bases are TGTGCCAGCACCAAGGGGCAGGGGGCGTCCGGGGAGCTGTTTTTT. It is translated as CASTKGQGASGELFF.

V and J are TRBV28 and TRBJ2-5; no firm D call. V was pared by 4 bases and J by 9 bases, with 12 bases between. Germline CDR1 and CDR2: MDHEN and SYDVKM. The CDR3 is made up of 12 amino acids. The CDR3 reads CASSSGPKAQYF. The CDR3 bases are TGTGCCAGCAGTTCCGGGCCGAAGGCCCAGTACTTC.

This chain links TRBV29-1 with TRBJ2-2, with D perhaps TRBD1 (6 bases). The CDR3 totals 13 residues. CDR1 is SQVTM and CDR2 is ANQGSEA in the germline V gene. Between the trimmed V and J ends, which lost 7 bases and 5 bases, there was a span of 14 bases. In DNA, the CDR3 is TGCAGCGGACGACCCCAGGGGACCGGGGAGCTGTTTTTT. Protein: CSGRPQGTGELFF.

This clone has a single count. The chain combines TRBV6-4 with TRBJ1-1; D is uncertain. The CDR3 is 17 amino acids. Between the trimmed V and J ends, which lost 2 bases and 0 bases, there was a span of 16 bases. In germline, CDR1 is MRHNA, CDR2 SNTAGT. CDR3 nucleotides: TGTGCCAGCAGTGACAAGTTAGTTGGTCAGATGAACACTGAAGCTTTCTTT. Translating it yields CASSDKLVGQMNTEAFF.

The genes are TRBV6-5 and TRBJ2-5; D remains unclear. The CDR3 loop spans 11 amino acids. V lost 6 bases and J lost 7, with 9 bases in between. Germline CDR1 and CDR2: MNHEY and SVGAGI. This CDR3 reads CASSSGRTQYF. CDR3 in DNA: TGTGCCAGCAGCTCCGGACGGACCCAGTACTTC.

The V and J genes are TRBV19 and TRBJ2-1; 14 bases fit TRBD2. CDR3 length equals 15 residues. The germline gives CDR1 LNHDA, CDR2 SQIVND (reference sequence). Trimming removed 6 bases from V and 10 bases from J; junction bases left unmatched: 8. CDR3 nucleotides: TGTGCCAGTAGCCCGGGGACTAGCGGGGGTGGGGAGCAGTTCTTC. Its protein product is CASSPGTSGGGEQFF.

The chain uses TRBV4-1 and TRBJ2-2, with 7 nucleotides matching TRBD2. The CDR3 has 15 amino acids. J lost 7 bases, V lost 2 bases, and 7 bases had no gene match. The germline gives CDR1 MGHRA, CDR2 YSYEKL. The CDR3: CASSQSGGEGGELFF. DNA for the CDR3: TGCGCCAGCAGCCAATCGGGCGGGGAGGGCGGGGAGCTGTTTTTT.

This clone has only one observation. The sample holds other DNA sequences that translate to the same CDR3. J is TRBJ1-1 and V is TRBV5-4; D may be TRBD1 (5 bases). V gave up 0 bases and J gave up 3 bases, with 9 bases separating them. In germline, CDR1 is SGHNT, CDR2 YYREEE (reference sequence). CDR3 length: 14 amino acids. In DNA, the CDR3 is TGTGCCAGCAGCTTGGCGGGGCGTGACACTGAAGCTTTCTTT. Amino acid sequence: CASSLAGRDTEAFF.

The chain uses TRBV14 and TRBJ2-5; the D is unclear. The CDR3 is 16 amino acids. V lost 1 base and J 2 bases, leaving 14 bases between the germline ends. Germline-derived CDR1 and CDR2 are SGHDN and FVKESK. The CDR3 region has the DNA TGTGCCAGCAGCCAAGGCAGCACCCGCAGTCAAGAGACCCAGTACTTC. Translated, it gives CASSQGSTRSQETQYF.

The chain recombines TRBV4-1 with TRBJ1-2, with TRBD1 matching 10 bases. The germline gives CDR1 MGHRA, CDR2 YSYEKL. CDR3 size: 15 residues. Unmatched junction bases numbered 6, after V lost 4 bases and J lost 4 bases. CDR3: CASSRGTGEVYGYTF. The CDR3 DNA sequence: TGCGCCAGCAGCCGGGGGACAGGGGAAGTCTATGGCTACACCTTC.

J is TRBJ2-1 and V is TRBV5-1, with 12 bases that match TRBD1. The CDR3 is made up of 18 amino acids. CDR1 and CDR2 from the germline V gene are SGHRS and YFSETQ. The junction had 7 bases not matched to a gene; V was cut back by 1 base and J by 2 bases. CDR3 coding DNA: TGCGCCAGCAGCTTGATGGGACAGGGGGCGGCGGCCTACAATGAGCAGTTCTTC. Translating it yields CASSLMGQGAAAYNEQFF.

This chain connects TRBV7-2 to TRBJ1-4, with D possibly being TRBD1 (5 bases). CDR3 length: 15 amino acids. Germline CDR1 is SGHTA and CDR2 is FQGNSA. Trimming cost V 1 base and J 3 bases, with 9 bases left between them. The CDR3 nucleotides are TGTGCCAGCAGCTTAGAGACAGCTCCTAATGAAAAACTGTTTTTT. Translated, it gives CASSLETAPNEKLFF. The full variable domain, in which reference TRBV7-2 and TRBJ1-4 provide the parts outside the CDR3, is GAGVSQSPSNKVTEKGKDVELRCDPISGHTALYWYRQSLGQGLEFLIYFQGNSAPDKSGLPSDRFSAERTGGSVSTLTIQRTQQEDSAVYLCASSLETAPNEKLFFGSGTQLSVL.

The gene calls are TRBV7-9 and TRBJ2-1; D ambiguous. Trimming pared 9 bases from V and 6 bases from J, leaving 15 bases between. Germline-derived CDR1 and CDR2 are SEHNR and FQNEAQ (reference sequence). This CDR3 region has 13 residues. CDR3 sequence (DNA): TGTGCCAGGCCCCCTAGAATTCTCAATGAGCAGTTCTTC. It translates to CARPPRILNEQFF.